This entry lists 31 T cell receptor beta chains sequenced from one sample in a study of cytomegalovirus exposure and HLA in healthy donors. The PCR ran on 60 Vbeta and 13 Jbeta primers. Method: immunoSEQ multiplex PCR; TCRdb's copy keeps in-frame clones and lacks some. The data hold 210,000 or so clones, with 82% observed a single time. The sequenced sample consisted of PBMCs. These receptors all stem from a woman aged 40 to 55 in good health and CMV-seronegative.

CDR3 in DNA: TGTGCCAGCAGAGAACAGGGAGTCTATGGCTACACCTTC. Protein: CASREQGVYGYTF. The V call is TRBV28, the J call TRBJ1-2; weak D call: TRBD1 (6 bases). Trimming shortened V by 6 bases and J by 4 bases, and 12 bases separated the two germline ends. This CDR3 region has 13 residues. Germline CDR1 MDHEN, CDR2 SYDVKM.

This clone was detected a few times. The chain has TRBV28 and TRBJ1-6; D is perhaps TRBD1 (5 bases). Trimming removed 4 bases from V and 4 bases from J, with 5 bases in between. CDR1 is MDHEN and CDR2 is SYDVKM in the germline V gene. This CDR3 contains 13 residues. The chain's CDR3 is CASSSGYNSPLHF. The CDR3 DNA sequence: TGTGCCAGCAGTTCAGGGTATAATTCACCCCTCCACTTT.

The chain has TRBV7-6 and TRBJ2-7; 13 bases line up with TRBD2. After removal of 4 bases from V and 3 bases from J, the junction contained 6 bases not matched to a gene. Germline V lookup: CDR1 SGHVS, CDR2 FNYEAQ. This CDR3 has 16 residues. CDR3 sequence (DNA): TGTGCCAGCAGCTCCGGGACTAGCGGGGCCTACTACGAGCAGTACTTC. Protein product: CASSSGTSGAYYEQYF.

The chain links TRBV10-2 to TRBJ1-2, with D perhaps TRBD1 (6 bases). Trimming stripped 1 base from V and 4 bases from J, with 16 bases between. Germline-derived CDR1 and CDR2 are WSHSY and SAAADI. This CDR3 is 16 amino acids long. CDR3 residues: CASSEFDLQGSYGYTF. CDR3 DNA: TGCGCCAGCAGTGAGTTTGATCTACAGGGATCCTATGGCTACACCTTC.

This chain uses TRBV2 with TRBJ1-5; no firm D call. Germline assignment: CDR1 SNHLY and CDR2 FYNNEI. The V end lost 6 bases, the J end lost 6 bases, and 15 bases lay between the germline ends. The length of the CDR3 is 14 residues. The CDR3, as DNA: TGTGCCAGCAGGTTCCAAAGCAACAGTCAGCCCCAGCATTTT. This gives the protein CASRFQSNSQPQHF.

This chain connects TRBV5-1 to TRBJ2-7, with 8 bases fitting TRBD1. This CDR3 is 11 amino acids long. V lost 7 bases and J lost 6; bases outside the gene matches: 3. CDR1 and CDR2 from the germline V gene are SGHRS and YFSETQ. For the CDR3, the DNA is TGCGCCAGCGGACAGGGAGGCGAGCAGTACTTC. This gives the protein CASGQGGEQYF.

The rearrangement links TRBV27 to TRBJ2-3; the match to TRBD2 covers 12 bases. The germline CDR1 and CDR2 sequences are MNHEY and SMNVEV (reference sequence). J gave up 2 bases and V 5 bases, and 11 bases lay outside the gene matches. This CDR3 has 18 residues. The chain's CDR3 is CASSPSRLAGATTDTQYF. The CDR3 region has the DNA TGTGCCAGCAGTCCCTCGAGACTAGCGGGGGCCACCACAGATACGCAGTATTTT.

V and J are TRBV5-6 and TRBJ2-5; 9 bases align to TRBD2. The CDR3 consists of 16 residues. Germline V lookup: CDR1 SGHDT, CDR2 YYEEEE. J gave up 5 bases and V 3 bases, and 11 bases lay outside the gene matches. Written as DNA, the CDR3 is TGTGCCAGCAGCTCATCAAGACTAGCGGTCGGGGAGACCCAGTACTTC. Protein sequence: CASSSSRLAVGETQYF.

This chain links TRBV5-1 with TRBJ1-1; TRBD1 matches 7 bases. The CDR3 has 14 amino acids. Trimming removed 1 base from V and 5 bases from J; junction bases left unmatched: 5. Germline V gives CDR1 SGHRS, CDR2 YFSETQ. CDR3 nucleotide sequence: TGCGCCAGCAGCTTGAGACAGGGTGTGACTGAAGCTTTCTTT. The encoded protein is CASSLRQGVTEAFF.

V usage is TRBV29-1 and J usage is TRBJ1-3; D may be TRBD1 (5 bases). V lost 4 bases and J lost 0, with 7 bases in between. Germline CDR1 SQVTM, CDR2 ANQGSEA. The CDR3 totals 13 residues. Written as DNA, the CDR3 is TGCAGCGTTGGGGGCTCCTCTGGAAACACCATATATTTT. It yields the protein CSVGGSSGNTIYF.

This chain uses TRBV18 with TRBJ2-3, with 10 bases lining up with TRBD1. The trim removed 1 base at V and 15 bases at J, leaving 13 bases unmatched. The CDR3 totals 15 residues. The germline CDR1 and CDR2 sequences are KGHSH and LQKENI. Here the CDR3 reads CASSPQDAAGTGEYF. In DNA, the CDR3 is TGTGCCAGCTCACCACAGGACGCAGCCGGGACAGGGGAATATTTT.

V is TRBV5-8 and J is TRBJ1-2; TRBD1 agrees at 9 bases. Germline V lookup: CDR1 SGHTS, CDR2 YDEGEE. There are 13 residues in the CDR3. With V trimmed by 0 bases and J by 6 bases, 0 bases remained unmatched. CDR3 protein: CASSLGQGDGYTF. CDR3 sequence (DNA): TGTGCCAGCAGCTTGGGACAGGGGGATGGCTACACCTTC.

A few counts support this clone. The V call is TRBV28, the J call TRBJ2-1; D perhaps matches TRBD1 (5 bases). This CDR3 is 13 amino acids long. Trimming took off 1 base at V and 7 bases at J, with 8 bases between the two ends. CDR1 and CDR2 (germline): MDHEN, SYDVKM. CDR3 protein: CASSLLDKNEQFF. For the CDR3, the DNA is TGTGCCAGCAGTTTATTGGACAAAAATGAGCAGTTCTTC.

The gene calls are TRBV7-6 and TRBJ2-1, with D possibly matching TRBD2 (5 bases). Trimming removed 6 bases at V and 0 bases at J, with 15 bases between. CDR3 length: 16 residues. Germline CDR1 is SGHVS and CDR2 is FNYEAQ. CDR3 nucleotide sequence: TGTGCCAGCAGGAAAGACGGACTGAGCTCCTACAATGAGCAGTTCTTC. Its translation: CASRKDGLSSYNEQFF.

This clone was seen a handful of times. The CDR3 loop reads CASSRGQGGYEQYF. The CDR3 DNA follows: TGCGCCAGCAGCCGAGGACAGGGCGGGTACGAGCAGTACTTC. This chain links TRBV4-3 with TRBJ2-7; 8 positions agree with TRBD1. Germline trimming cut 4 bases from V and 4 bases from J; bases unmatched to any gene: 6. The CDR3 extends over 14 amino acids. Germline V gene data show CDR1 as LGHNA and CDR2 as YSLEER.

The chain is built from TRBV5-5 and TRBJ2-5, with D maybe TRBD2 (6 bases). CDR1 SGHKS and CDR2 YYEKEE come from the germline V gene (reference sequence). V lost 4 bases and J lost 4, with 17 bases in between. The CDR3 sequence is 15 residues long. In nucleotides, the CDR3 is TGTGCCAGCAGCGGGACTTCTAGGAGCTCAGAGACCCAGTACTTC. It codes for CASSGTSRSSETQYF.

The gene calls are TRBV7-6 and TRBJ2-3; 11 bases are shared with TRBD2. Trimming took 3 bases from V and 5 from J; bases not matched to a gene: 1. CDR3 size: 14 residues. The germline V gene encodes CDR1 SGHVS and CDR2 FNYEAQ. The CDR3 DNA reads TGTGCCAGCAGCTTCGGACTAGCGGGAGATACGCAGTATTTT. Its protein is CASSFGLAGDTQYF.

V gene TRBV6-5 combines with J gene TRBJ2-7, with TRBD2 as a possible D gene (6 bases). This CDR3 has 13 residues. From germline, CDR1 is MNHEY and CDR2 SVGAGI. The ends were cut back, 8 bases at V and 0 bases at J, with 11 bases in the middle. The CDR3 is CASGGGTSYEQYF. CDR3 DNA: TGTGCCAGCGGCGGAGGGACCTCCTACGAGCAGTACTTC.

This chain uses TRBV7-2 with TRBJ2-5; 13 bases fit TRBD2. The CDR3 totals 16 residues. CDR1 and CDR2 (germline): SGHTA, FQGNSA. J lost 7 bases, V lost 4 bases, and 9 bases had no gene match. CDR3 sequence (DNA): TGTGCCAGCAGCTCCAGGACTAGCGGGGGACGTGGGACCCAGTACTTC. Its protein is CASSSRTSGGRGTQYF.

CDR3 region: CAWRPQGQETQYF. In DNA form, the CDR3 reads TGTGCCTGGAGACCACAGGGTCAAGAGACCCAGTACTTC. V is TRBV30 and J is TRBJ2-5; D is perhaps TRBD1 (6 bases). In germline, CDR1 is GTSNPN, CDR2 SVGIG (reference sequence). This CDR3 region has 13 residues. V was shortened by 3 bases and J by 2 bases, with 10 bases between the two germline ends.

J is TRBJ2-7 and V is TRBV29-1; no reliable D call. There are 13 residues in the CDR3. Germline-derived CDR1 and CDR2 are SQVTM and ANQGSEA. Trimming cost V 2 bases and J 3 bases, with 11 bases left between them. Written as DNA, the CDR3 is TGCAGCGTTGAATTGACGGGTAACTACGAGCAGTACTTC. It translates to CSVELTGNYEQYF.

The chain links TRBV30 to TRBJ1-2; no clear D. This CDR3 is built from 13 residues. The germline V gene has CDR1 GTSNPN and CDR2 SVGIG (reference sequence). Trimming stripped 0 bases from V and 0 bases from J, with 5 bases between. The CDR3 protein is CAWSVTANYGYTF. Here the CDR3 DNA reads TGTGCCTGGAGTGTAACAGCTAACTATGGCTACACCTTC.

The chain employs TRBV2 and TRBJ2-1; weak D call: TRBD1 (6 bases). The V gene's germline CDR1 is SNHLY and CDR2 FYNNEI. The CDR3 spans 13 residues. V lost 4 bases, J lost 3 bases, and 7 bases lay in between. The CDR3 protein is CASSVQGYNEQFF. In nucleotides, the CDR3 is TGTGCCAGCAGTGTACAGGGCTACAATGAGCAGTTCTTC.

This chain uses TRBV7-6 with TRBJ1-1, with TRBD1 as a possible D gene (6 bases). The CDR3 is made up of 14 amino acids. V lost 3 bases to trimming and J lost 3 bases, with 11 bases between them. The germline V gene encodes CDR1 SGHVS and CDR2 FNYEAQ. CDR3 sequence: CASSLTGSDTEAFF. As DNA, the CDR3 is TGTGCCAGCAGCTTGACAGGATCGGACACTGAAGCTTTCTTT.

As DNA, the CDR3 is TGCGCCAGCAGCCCGCAGGGGATGAACACTGAAGCTTTCTTT. It encodes CASSPQGMNTEAFF. This sequence joins TRBV4-1 and TRBJ1-1, with D maybe TRBD1 (6 bases). This CDR3 is 14 amino acids long. V gave up 4 bases and J gave up 0 bases, with 9 bases separating them. Germline assignment: CDR1 MGHRA and CDR2 YSYEKL.

The rearrangement joins TRBV7-6 to TRBJ2-3, with D perhaps matching TRBD2 (7 bases). Germline V gene data show CDR1 as SGHVS and CDR2 as FNYEAQ. The V end was cut by 0 bases, the J end by 7 bases, with 17 bases between. This CDR3 contains 16 residues. The chain's CDR3 is CASSLAGRGLPYTQYF. The CDR3 nucleotides read TGTGCCAGCAGCTTAGCAGGGCGGGGGCTCCCCTATACGCAGTATTTT.

This clone appeared a single time. This chain joins TRBV6-1 and TRBJ2-2, with 8 bases fitting TRBD1. The V gene end was trimmed by 3 bases and the J gene end by 8 bases; junction bases not matched to a gene: 8. The germline V gene encodes CDR1 MNHNS and CDR2 SASEGT. The CDR3 runs 15 residues. CDR3 residues: CASSDRQGRLGELFF. CDR3 DNA: TGTGCCAGCAGTGACAGACAGGGGCGGCTTGGGGAGCTGTTTTTT.

The CDR3 sequence: CASSLEGKSNEKLFF. DNA of the CDR3: TGCGCCAGCAGTTTAGAGGGCAAGAGTAATGAAAAACTGTTTTTT. The chain has TRBV5-1 and TRBJ1-4; D uncertain. Trimming removed 5 bases from V and 4 bases from J, with 15 bases in between. Germline values: CDR1 SGHRS, CDR2 YFSETQ. The CDR3 sequence is 15 residues long.

Comment on this clone: This same CDR3 is encoded by further DNA sequences in the sample. The rearrangement links TRBV2 to TRBJ1-5; no definite D call. The germline gives CDR1 SNHLY, CDR2 FYNNEI. This CDR3 has 15 amino acids. The V and J ends lost 1 base and 0 bases respectively, with 7 bases between them. The CDR3 reads CASSEGRNSNQPQHF. In nucleotides, the CDR3 is TGTGCCAGCAGTGAAGGGCGGAATAGCAATCAGCCCCAGCATTTT.

This sequence joins TRBV10-3 and TRBJ2-1, with 11 bases aligning to TRBD1. The CDR3 is 14 residues long. V was pared by 1 base and J by 7 bases, with 0 bases of the junction left unmatched. Germline lookup yields CDR1 ENHRY and CDR2 SYGVKD. CDR3 region: CAISEWDRGNEQFF. The CDR3 coding sequence is TGTGCCATCAGTGAGTGGGACAGGGGGAATGAGCAGTTCTTC.

The chain carries TRBV30 and TRBJ2-7; TRBD1 matches 8 bases. Germline V gene sequence: CDR1 GTSNPN, CDR2 SVGIG (reference sequence). Trimming cost V 3 bases and J 5 bases; bases outside gene matches: 6. The CDR3 has 13 residues. The CDR3 region has the DNA TGTGCCTGGAGGCCGGGACAGGAGCACGAGCAGTACTTC. This encodes CAWRPGQEHEQYF. Full variable domain (remainder filled in from reference TRBV30 and TRBJ2-7): SQTIHQWPATLVQPVGSPLSLECTVEGTSNPNLYWYRQAAGRGLQLLFYSVGIGQISSEVPQNLSASRPQDRQFILSSKKLLLSDSGFYLCAWRPGQEHEQYFGPGTRLTVT.